The T cell receptor beta chain described here comes from a study of regulatory T cells in long-lasting Graves disease. Whole-study results and caveats: Peripheral blood was the sole material, not thyroid tissue.

The time point here: persistent/refractory GD, antithyroid drugs over 5 years with positive TRAb. The TCR library was made from RNA that had been extracted from PBMCs in TRIzol. EDTA tubes received nine milliliters of drawn peripheral blood. The CDR3 sequence is 16 residues long. CDR1 is MNHNS and CDR2 is SASEGT in the germline V gene. V was clipped by 6 bases and J by 3 bases; unmatched bases: 8. Regarding this clonotype: The target antigen is unknown.

Libraries of TCR beta came from iRepertoire HTBI primers plus Arm-PCR of CDR3 regions. TCRdb re-called the multiplex PCR reads through MiXCR, storing one row per CDR3 protein. Among roughly 400,000 distinct CDR3 sequences, less than 25% were seen once, and the ten largest hold less than 25%. The sequence derives from a female donor with Graves disease. This sequence joins TRBV6-1 and TRBJ1-5; 10 bases are shared with TRBD1. The source material was peripheral blood mononuclear cells (PBMCs), sampled when the disease was refractory, from a patient treated with antithyroid drugs. The CDR3 nucleotides are TGTGCCAGCAGCCCGGGGACAGGGGCCTACAATCAGCCCCAGCATTTT. It translates to CASSPGTGAYNQPQHF.